This T cell receptor beta chain was recovered during a study of blood T cell repertoires in COVID-19. About the study: COVID-19 samples collected from the United States, Italy and Spain covered acute and convalescent phases.

In the study's own analysis: Reference gene primer amplification gave estimated nucleated cell counts. TCRdb's table, derived via immunoSEQ multiplex PCR, lists solely in-frame clones and lacks some. The V and J calls and the clone size are those of that table, but D and trimming were determined from the DNA. The repertoire includes roughly 81,000 clones, 89% of them detected once, and roughly an eighth sits in the top ten. V was clipped by 5 bases and J by 7 bases; unmatched bases: 5. Per the germline V gene, CDR1 is SEHNR and CDR2 is FQNEAQ (reference sequence). The CDR3 has 14 amino acids. This clone has only a few counts.

Sequenced: peripheral blood. The chain is built from TRBV7-9 and TRBJ1-5; 10 nucleotides line up with TRBD1. The TCR comes from a man between 70 and 80 years old with active or convalescent COVID-19. Here the CDR3 DNA reads TGTGCCAGCAGCCGACAGGGGGCAGACCAGCCCCAGCATTTT. Protein: CASSRQGADQPQHF.